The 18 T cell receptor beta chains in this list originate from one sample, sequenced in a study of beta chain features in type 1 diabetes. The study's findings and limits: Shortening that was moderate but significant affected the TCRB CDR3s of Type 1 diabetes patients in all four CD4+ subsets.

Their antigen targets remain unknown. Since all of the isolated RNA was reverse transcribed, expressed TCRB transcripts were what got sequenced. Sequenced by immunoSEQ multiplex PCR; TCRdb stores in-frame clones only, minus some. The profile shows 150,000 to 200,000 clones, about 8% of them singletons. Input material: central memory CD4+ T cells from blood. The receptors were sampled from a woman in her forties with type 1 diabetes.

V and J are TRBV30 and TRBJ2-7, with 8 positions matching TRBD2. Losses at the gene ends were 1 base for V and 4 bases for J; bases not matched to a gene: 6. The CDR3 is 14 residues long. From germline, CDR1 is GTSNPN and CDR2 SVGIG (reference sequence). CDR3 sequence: CAWSGGGRTYEQYF. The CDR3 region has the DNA TGTGCCTGGAGTGGCGGCGGGAGGACTTACGAGCAGTACTTC.

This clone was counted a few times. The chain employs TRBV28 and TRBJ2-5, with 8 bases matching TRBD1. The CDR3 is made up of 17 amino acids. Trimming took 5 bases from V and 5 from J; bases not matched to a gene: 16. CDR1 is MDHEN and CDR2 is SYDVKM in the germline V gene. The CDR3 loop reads CASSPGEGRTGFETQYF. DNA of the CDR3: TGTGCCAGCAGTCCCGGAGAGGGGCGGACAGGGTTCGAGACCCAGTACTTC.

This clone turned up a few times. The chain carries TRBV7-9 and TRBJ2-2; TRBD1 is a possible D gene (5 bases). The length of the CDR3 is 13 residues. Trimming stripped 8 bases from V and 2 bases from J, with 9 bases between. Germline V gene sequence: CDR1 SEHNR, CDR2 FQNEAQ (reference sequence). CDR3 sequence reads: CASATANTGELFF. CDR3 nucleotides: TGTGCCAGCGCGACAGCAAACACCGGGGAGCTGTTTTTT.

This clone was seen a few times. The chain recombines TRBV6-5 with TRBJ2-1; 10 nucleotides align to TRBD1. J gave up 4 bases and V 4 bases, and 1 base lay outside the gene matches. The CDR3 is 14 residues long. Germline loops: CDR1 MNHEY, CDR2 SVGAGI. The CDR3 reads CASSSGQGYNEQFF. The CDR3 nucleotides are TGTGCCAGCAGTTCGGGACAGGGGTACAATGAGCAGTTCTTC.

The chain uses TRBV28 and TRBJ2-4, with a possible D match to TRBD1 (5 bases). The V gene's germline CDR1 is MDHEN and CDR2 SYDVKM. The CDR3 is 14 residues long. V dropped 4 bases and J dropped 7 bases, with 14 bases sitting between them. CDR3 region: CASSSRVETNIQYF. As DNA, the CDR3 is TGTGCCAGCAGTTCCAGGGTAGAGACGAACATTCAGTACTTC.

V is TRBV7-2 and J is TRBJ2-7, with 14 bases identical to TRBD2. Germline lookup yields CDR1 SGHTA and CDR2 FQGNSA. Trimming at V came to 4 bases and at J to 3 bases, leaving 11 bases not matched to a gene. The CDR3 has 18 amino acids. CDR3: CASSSGLAGATAFYEQYF. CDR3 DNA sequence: TGTGCCAGCAGCTCGGGACTAGCGGGAGCGACAGCATTCTACGAGCAGTACTTC. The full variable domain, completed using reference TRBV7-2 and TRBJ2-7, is GAGVSQSPSNKVTEKGKDVELRCDPISGHTALYWYRQSLGQGLEFLIYFQGNSAPDKSGLPSDRFSAERTGGSVSTLTIQRTQQEDSAVYLCASSSGLAGATAFYEQYFGPGTRLTVT.

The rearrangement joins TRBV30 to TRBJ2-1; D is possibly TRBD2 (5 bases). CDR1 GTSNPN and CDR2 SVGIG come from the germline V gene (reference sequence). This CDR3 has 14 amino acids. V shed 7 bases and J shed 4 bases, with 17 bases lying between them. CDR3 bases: TGTGCCTTCGGAGTTCGGAGCGGTTACAATGAGCAGTTCTTC. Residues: CAFGVRSGYNEQFF. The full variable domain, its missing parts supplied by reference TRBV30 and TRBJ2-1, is SQTIHQWPATLVQPVGSPLSLECTVEGTSNPNLYWYRQAAGRGLQLLFYSVGIGQISSEVPQNLSASRPQDRQFILSSKKLLLSDSGFYLCAFGVRSGYNEQFFGPGTRLTVL.

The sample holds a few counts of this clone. CDR3 sequence: CASRPGTGTYEQYF. The CDR3, as DNA: TGCGCCAGCAGACCCGGGACAGGGACCTACGAGCAGTACTTC. This rearrangement joins TRBV5-1 to TRBJ2-7, with 9 bases that match TRBD1. CDR1 and CDR2 from the germline V gene are SGHRS and YFSETQ. Trimming cost V 5 bases and J 2 bases; bases outside gene matches: 5. The CDR3 has 14 residues. Full variable domain (missing parts from reference TRBV5-1 and TRBJ2-7): KAGVTQTPRYLIKTRGQQVTLSCSPISGHRSVSWYQQTPGQGLQFLFEYFSETQRNKGNFPGRFSGRQFSNSRSEMNVSTLELGDSALYLCASRPGTGTYEQYFGPGTRLTVT.

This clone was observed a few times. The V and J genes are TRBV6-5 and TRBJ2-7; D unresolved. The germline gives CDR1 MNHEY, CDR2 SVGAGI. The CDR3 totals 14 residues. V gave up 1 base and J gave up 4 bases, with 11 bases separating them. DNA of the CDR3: TGTGCCAGCAGTTACTATTACAGAGAATACGAGCAGTACTTC. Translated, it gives CASSYYYREYEQYF.

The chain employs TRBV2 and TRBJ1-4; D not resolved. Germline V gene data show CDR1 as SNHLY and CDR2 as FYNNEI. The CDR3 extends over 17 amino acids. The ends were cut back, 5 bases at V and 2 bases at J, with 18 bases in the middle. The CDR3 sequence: CASSLGRESLTNEKLFF. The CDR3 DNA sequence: TGTGCCAGCAGTTTAGGGCGGGAGAGTCTGACTAATGAAAAACTGTTTTTT.

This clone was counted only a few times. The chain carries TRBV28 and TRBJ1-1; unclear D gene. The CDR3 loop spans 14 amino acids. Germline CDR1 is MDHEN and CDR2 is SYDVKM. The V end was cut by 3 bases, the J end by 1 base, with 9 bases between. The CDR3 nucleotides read TGTGCCAGCAGTTTTGGCCCTCGGAACACTGAAGCTTTCTTT. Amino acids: CASSFGPRNTEAFF.

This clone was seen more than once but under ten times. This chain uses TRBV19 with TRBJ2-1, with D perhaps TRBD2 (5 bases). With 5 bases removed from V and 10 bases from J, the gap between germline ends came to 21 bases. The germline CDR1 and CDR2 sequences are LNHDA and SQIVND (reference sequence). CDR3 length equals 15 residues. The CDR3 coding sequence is TGTGCCAGTAGTCTCCGGGAATTCGGCCCTGGGGAGCAGTTCTTC. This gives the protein CASSLREFGPGEQFF. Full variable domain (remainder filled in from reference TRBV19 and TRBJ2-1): DGGITQSPKYLFRKEGQNVTLSCEQNLNHDAMYWYRQDPGQGLRLIYYSQIVNDFQKGDIAEGYSVSREKKESFPLTVTSAQKNPTAFYLCASSLREFGPGEQFFGPGTRLTVL.

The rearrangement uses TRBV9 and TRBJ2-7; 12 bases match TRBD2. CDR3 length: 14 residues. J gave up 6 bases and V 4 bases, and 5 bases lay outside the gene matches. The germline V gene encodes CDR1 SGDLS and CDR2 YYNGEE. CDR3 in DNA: TGTGCCAGCAGCTTACTGACTAGCGGGGGCGAGCAGTACTTC. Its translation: CASSLLTSGGEQYF.

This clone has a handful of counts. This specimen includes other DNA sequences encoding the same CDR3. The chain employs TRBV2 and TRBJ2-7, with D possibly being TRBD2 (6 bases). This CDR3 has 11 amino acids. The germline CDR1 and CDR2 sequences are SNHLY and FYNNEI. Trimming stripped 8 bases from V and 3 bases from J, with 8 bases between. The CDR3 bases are TGTGCCAGCGGGACTGTCTACGAGCAGTACTTC. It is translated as CASGTVYEQYF.

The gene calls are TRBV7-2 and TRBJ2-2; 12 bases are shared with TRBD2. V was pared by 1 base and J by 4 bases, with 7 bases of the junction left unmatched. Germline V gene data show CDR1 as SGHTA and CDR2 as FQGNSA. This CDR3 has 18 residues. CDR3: CASSLVGLAGGRTGELFF. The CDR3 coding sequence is TGTGCCAGCAGCTTAGTAGGGCTAGCGGGGGGGCGCACCGGGGAGCTGTTTTTT.

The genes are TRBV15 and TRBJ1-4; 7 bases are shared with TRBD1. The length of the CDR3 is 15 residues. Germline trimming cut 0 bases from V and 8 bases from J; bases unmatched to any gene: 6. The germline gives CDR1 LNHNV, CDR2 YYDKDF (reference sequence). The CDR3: CATSRDRTGVEKLFF. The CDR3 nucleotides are TGTGCCACCAGCAGAGATCGAACAGGGGTCGAAAAACTGTTTTTT.

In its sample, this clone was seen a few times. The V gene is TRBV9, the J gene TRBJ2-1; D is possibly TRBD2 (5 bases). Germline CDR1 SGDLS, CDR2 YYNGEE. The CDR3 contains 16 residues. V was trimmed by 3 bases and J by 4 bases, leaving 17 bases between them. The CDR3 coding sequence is TGTGCCAGCAGCGACTCTAGCCGGCTACCATACAATGAGCAGTTCTTC. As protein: CASSDSSRLPYNEQFF.

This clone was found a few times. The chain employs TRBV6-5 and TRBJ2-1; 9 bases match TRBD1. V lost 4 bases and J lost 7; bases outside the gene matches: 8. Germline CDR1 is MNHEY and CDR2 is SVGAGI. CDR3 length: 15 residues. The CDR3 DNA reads TGTGCCAGCAGTTCCCCGGGACAGGGAATAAATGAGCAGTTCTTC. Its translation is CASSSPGQGINEQFF.